The rows below give T cell receptor beta chains drawn from one sample of a study of shared clonotypes between healthy human individuals. Profiled with immunoSEQ multiplex PCR; TCRdb holds only in-frame clones, not every one. The data contain some 450,000 clones, 70% to 80% of them singletons. Sequencing used PBMCs. The receptors shown here come from a woman between 40 and 55 years old in good health. Some clones in this sample may be carry-over from other donors' samples. The conserved cysteine and the conserved F or W are not part of the CDR3 here. The D gene is left open where the match is weak. Clone size is shown for a subset of rows, as once, few, many or a class of expanded clone.

TRBJ2-1 | TRBV9 | once | TRBD1 | ASTPRTGGRNEQF
TRBJ2-3 | TRBV9 | NA | NA | ASSVVGGATDTQY
TRBJ2-1 | TRBV5-4 | NA | TRBD2 | ASSPGTSGIREQF
TRBJ2-2 | TRBV5-1 | NA | NA | ASSLTPGELF
TRBJ2-7 | TRBV9 | NA | NA | ASSVAGETYEQY
TRBJ2-5 | TRBV5-1 | NA | NA | ASSLLGHQETQH
TRBJ1-6 | TRBV29-1 | many | TRBD1 | SVGQGGDSPLH
TRBJ1-2 | TRBV18 | NA | NA | ASSPPTGTLEGYT
TRBJ2-4 | TRBV20-1 | NA | TRBD1 | SARLRDRRY
TRBJ1-6 | TRBV19 | few | TRBD1 | ASSMPPIDRVNSPLH
TRBJ2-7 | TRBV6-6 | NA | TRBD2 | ASSYRGTSGSYEQY
TRBJ1-2 | TRBV19 | NA | NA | ASRPTDYGYT
TRBJ1-4 | TRBV2 | NA | NA | ASSAQASTNEKLF
TRBJ2-7 | TRBV20-1 | NA | NA | SADYEQY
TRBJ2-2 | TRBV5-1 | NA | NA | ASRFAGAKAGELF
TRBJ1-1 | TRBV5-1 | NA | NA | ASSLENFGTEAF
TRBJ2-1 | TRBV4-3 | NA | TRBD1 | ASSPQTGLVGYNEQF
TRBJ1-2 | TRBV10-2 | few | NA | ASARDSYGYT
TRBJ2-7 | TRBV9 | NA | NA | ASSVGGADSYEQY
TRBJ2-1 | TRBV7-3 | few | NA | ASSLSGNEQF
TRBJ2-7 | TRBV4-1 | many | TRBD1 | ASSLDRDYEQY
TRBJ2-3 | TRBV29-1 | NA | NA | SVDADSQADTQY
TRBJ2-7 | TRBV19 | NA | NA | ASSMRDSSYEQY
TRBJ2-7 | TRBV20-1 | NA | NA | SAGSTYEQY
TRBJ1-2 | TRBV29-1 | NA | NA | SSRSNAGDYT
TRBJ1-1 | TRBV5-4 | once | NA | ASSLGIVNTEAF
TRBJ1-1 | TRBV27 | NA | NA | ASSLRGTGPTEAF
TRBJ2-3 | TRBV25-1 | NA | TRBD1 | ASSAYRGNYYTDTQY
NA | TRBV7-2 | once | TRBD2 | ASSFQTGTRNEQY
TRBJ1-2 | TRBV19 | NA | NA | ASSIRGYGYT
TRBJ2-7 | TRBV10-2 | NA | TRBD2 | ASSGGLVLYEQY
TRBJ1-5 | TRBV2 | NA | NA | ASMMEGRQPQH
TRBJ2-7 | TRBV2 | many | NA | ASSVPLRGHYEQY
TRBJ2-7 | TRBV5-1 | NA | TRBD2 | ASSSTSGRAYEQY
TRBJ2-2 | TRBV18 | NA | TRBD1 | ASSPQTGGRDTGELF
TRBJ2-2 | TRBV9 | many | TRBD2 | ASSVAPTSGRAGELF
TRBJ1-1 | TRBV20-1 | NA | NA | SASLNTEAF
TRBJ2-7 | TRBV5-8 | few | TRBD2 | ASSRGLAGVKY
TRBJ1-4 | TRBV2 | NA | TRBD1 | AGQGVANEKLF
TRBJ1-5 | TRBV28 | NA | TRBD1 | ASSFDRVQPQH
TRBJ2-1 | TRBV7-2 | NA | TRBD2 | ASSPRRLAGVNEQF
TRBJ2-7 | TRBV28 | NA | NA | ASSFARGRYEQY
TRBJ2-3 | TRBV11-1 | many | TRBD1 | ASSLTGQETDTQY
TRBJ2-3 | TRBV6-6 | NA | NA | ASGTSSRYTDTQY
TRBJ2-1 | TRBV7-2 | NA | NA | ASSAGGGTYNEQF
TRBJ2-2 | TRBV7-9 | NA | NA | ASTHGGNTGELF
TRBJ2-7 | TRBV5-1 | NA | NA | ASSLGRSYEQY
TRBJ2-1 | TRBV7-7 | NA | NA | ASSLDFGDEQF